This T cell receptor (beta chain) was documented in a study of cytomegalovirus exposure and HLA in healthy donors. It was with 60 Vbeta and 13 Jbeta primers that the PCR ran. This table comes from immunoSEQ multiplex PCR, and its TCRdb copy is limited to in-frame clones, with some not included. This sample's table has 200,000 to 250,000 clones. CDR1 and CDR2 (germline): LNHNV, YYDKDF (reference sequence). The CDR3 covers 16 residues. V dropped 0 bases and J dropped 4 bases, with 13 bases sitting between them. The origin of this receptor is a woman aged 25 to 45 in good health and CMV-seropositive. The sequencing sample was made of PBMCs. The gene calls are TRBV15 and TRBJ1-5, with D possibly matching TRBD1 (6 bases). In nucleotides, the CDR3 is TGTGCCACCAGCAGAGATTGGGCCAGGGGTAATCAGCCCCAGCATTTT. Its protein is CATSRDWARGNQPQHF.